The rows below give T cell receptor beta chains drawn from one sample of a study of blood T cell repertoires in COVID-19. The assay was immunoSEQ multiplex PCR, and TCRdb's table has in-frame clones only and misses some. The repertoire holds 250,000 to 300,000 clones, with around nine tenths as singletons. The specimen was peripheral blood. The receptors derive from a woman aged 25-40 years with COVID-19, enrolled during active disease. Both conserved end residues are part of each CDR3. D genes are given only for firm matches. Some rows have no size entry. The others give once, few or many, or a class for an expanded clone.

cdr3_aa: CASSLWGDGYTF; cdr3_nt: TGTGCCAGCAGCTTGTGGGGGGATGGCTACACCTTC; v_call: TRBV5-5; d_call: .; j_call: TRBJ1-2; clone_size: .
cdr3_aa: CASSRSMVPATEAFF; cdr3_nt: TGTGCCAGCTCACGGAGCATGGTTCCTGCTACTGAAGCTTTCTTT; v_call: TRBV18; d_call: .; j_call: TRBJ1-1; clone_size: .
cdr3_aa: CAWSVLGLNQPQHF; cdr3_nt: TGTGCCTGGAGTGTACTGGGGCTCAATCAGCCCCAGCATTTT; v_call: TRBV30; d_call: .; j_call: TRBJ1-5; clone_size: once
cdr3_aa: CASSRTGSGELFF; cdr3_nt: TGTGCCAGCAGCCGGACAGGGTCCGGGGAGCTGTTTTTT; v_call: TRBV6-5; d_call: TRBD1; j_call: TRBJ2-2; clone_size: .
cdr3_aa: CASSFGGFSYNSPLHF; cdr3_nt: TGTGCCAGCAGTTTCGGCGGCTTCTCCTATAATTCACCCCTCCACTTT; v_call: TRBV27; d_call: .; j_call: TRBJ1-6; clone_size: .
cdr3_aa: CASSTGQGAGNEQFF; cdr3_nt: TGTGCCAGCAGCACAGGACAGGGGGCAGGCAATGAGCAGTTCTTC; v_call: TRBV7-7; d_call: TRBD1; j_call: TRBJ2-1; clone_size: .
cdr3_aa: CASSPGTSTSNEQFF; cdr3_nt: TGCGCCAGCAGCCCGGGGACTAGTACGAGTAATGAGCAGTTCTTC; v_call: TRBV5-1; d_call: TRBD2; j_call: TRBJ2-1; clone_size: .
cdr3_aa: CASSNRDSSYEQYF; cdr3_nt: TGTGCCAGCAGCAACCGGGACAGCTCCTACGAGCAGTACTTC; v_call: TRBV21-1; d_call: .; j_call: TRBJ2-7; clone_size: .
cdr3_aa: CASSLGGLSNQPQHF; cdr3_nt: TGTGCCAGCAGTTTAGGGGGCCTCAGCAATCAGCCCCAGCATTTT; v_call: TRBV27; d_call: .; j_call: TRBJ1-5; clone_size: once
cdr3_aa: CASSRTVRNEKLFF; cdr3_nt: TGTGCCAGCAGCAGGACAGTGAGAAATGAAAAACTGTTTTTT; v_call: TRBV6-5; d_call: .; j_call: TRBJ1-4; clone_size: .
cdr3_aa: CASRRQGRSTEAFF; cdr3_nt: TGTGCCAGTAGGAGGCAGGGTCGGAGCACTGAAGCTTTCTTT; v_call: TRBV19; d_call: .; j_call: TRBJ1-1; clone_size: .
cdr3_aa: CSGQPGTVQETQYF; cdr3_nt: TGCAGCGGGCAGCCCGGGACAGTCCAAGAGACCCAGTACTTC; v_call: TRBV29-1; d_call: TRBD1; j_call: TRBJ2-5; clone_size: few
cdr3_aa: CASSLEQGGAGGPYGTQYF; cdr3_nt: TGTGCCAGCAGCTTAGAACAGGGTGGTGCGGGGGGGCCGTACGGGACCCAGTACTTC; v_call: TRBV11-2; d_call: TRBD2; j_call: TRBJ2-5; clone_size: .
cdr3_aa: CASSPDGQGSGEGYTF; cdr3_nt: TGCGCCAGCAGTCCAGATGGACAGGGTAGTGGCGAAGGCTACACCTTC; v_call: TRBV10-2; d_call: TRBD1; j_call: TRBJ1-2; clone_size: .
cdr3_aa: CASRHAINVYNEQFF; cdr3_nt: TGCGCCAGCAGGCACGCTATAAATGTCTACAATGAGCAGTTCTTC; v_call: TRBV5-1; d_call: .; j_call: TRBJ2-1; clone_size: .
cdr3_aa: CASSRGQGPRETQYF; cdr3_nt: TGTGCCAGCAGCCGAGGACAGGGGCCTAGGGAGACCCAGTACTTC; v_call: TRBV7-6; d_call: TRBD1; j_call: TRBJ2-5; clone_size: .
cdr3_aa: CASMMEGAMYYGYTF; cdr3_nt: TGTGCCAGCATGATGGAGGGGGCCATGTACTATGGCTACACCTTC; v_call: TRBV9; d_call: TRBD1; j_call: TRBJ1-2; clone_size: .
cdr3_aa: CASSPQTGSYAEAFF; cdr3_nt: TGTGCCAGCAGCCCCCAGACAGGGTCATATGCTGAAGCTTTCTTT; v_call: TRBV7-8; d_call: TRBD1; j_call: TRBJ1-1; clone_size: .
cdr3_aa: CASSGQGRGTEAFF; cdr3_nt: TGTGCCAGCAGCGGGCAGGGGCGGGGGACTGAAGCTTTCTTT; v_call: TRBV14; d_call: .; j_call: TRBJ1-1; clone_size: .
cdr3_aa: CATSRDQWSSYNSPLHF; cdr3_nt: TGTGCCACCAGCAGAGATCAGTGGAGCTCCTATAATTCACCCCTCCACTTT; v_call: TRBV15; d_call: .; j_call: TRBJ1-6; clone_size: few
cdr3_aa: CSARGGVAFF; cdr3_nt: TGCAGTGCTAGAGGGGGGGTAGCTTTCTTT; v_call: TRBV20-1; d_call: .; j_call: TRBJ1-1; clone_size: few
cdr3_aa: CAISVQGRSPLHF; cdr3_nt: TGTGCCATCAGTGTACAGGGGAGATCACCCCTCCACTTT; v_call: TRBV10-3; d_call: TRBD1; j_call: TRBJ1-6; clone_size: .
cdr3_aa: CASSFSDTSLLFF; cdr3_nt: TGTGCCAGCAGCTTTTCGGACACGTCGCTACTGTTTTTT; v_call: TRBV7-6; d_call: .; j_call: TRBJ1-4; clone_size: .
cdr3_aa: CASSPDRTGANVLTF; cdr3_nt: TGTGCCAGCAGTCCGGACAGGACTGGGGCCAACGTCCTGACTTTC; v_call: TRBV2; d_call: TRBD1; j_call: TRBJ2-6; clone_size: .
cdr3_aa: CASSLRQGARTNTEAFF; cdr3_nt: TGTGCCAGCAGCTTGAGACAGGGGGCGCGGACGAACACTGAAGCTTTCTTT; v_call: TRBV5-5; d_call: TRBD1; j_call: TRBJ1-1; clone_size: .
cdr3_aa: CASSEALYSLSEGYTF; cdr3_nt: TGTGCCAGCAGTGAAGCGCTATACAGCCTTAGCGAGGGCTACACCTTC; v_call: TRBV6-1; d_call: .; j_call: TRBJ1-2; clone_size: .
cdr3_aa: CASRKARLSGYTF; cdr3_nt: TGTGCCAGCAGGAAGGCACGACTAAGCGGCTACACCTTC; v_call: TRBV6-5; d_call: .; j_call: TRBJ1-2; clone_size: .
cdr3_aa: CASSLVGGDSPLHF; cdr3_nt: TGTGCCAGCAGTTTAGTAGGGGGAGATTCACCCCTCCACTTT; v_call: TRBV28; d_call: .; j_call: TRBJ1-6; clone_size: .
cdr3_aa: CASSRAGANYGYTF; cdr3_nt: TGCGCCAGCAGCCGGGCGGGGGCGAACTATGGCTACACCTTC; v_call: TRBV4-1; d_call: .; j_call: TRBJ1-2; clone_size: once
cdr3_aa: CASSSTGTGGTEAFF; cdr3_nt: TGTGCCAGCAGTTCCACCGGGACAGGGGGCACTGAAGCTTTCTTT; v_call: TRBV28; d_call: TRBD1; j_call: TRBJ1-1; clone_size: .
cdr3_aa: CASSFQTYEQYF; cdr3_nt: TGTGCCAGCAGCTTCCAGACCTACGAGCAGTACTTC; v_call: TRBV7-9; d_call: .; j_call: TRBJ2-7; clone_size: .
cdr3_aa: CASSLAGEVGAQPQHF; cdr3_nt: TGTGCCAGCAGCCTGGCCGGGGAGGTTGGAGCGCAGCCCCAGCATTTT; v_call: TRBV4-2; d_call: .; j_call: TRBJ1-5; clone_size: .
cdr3_aa: CASSDRGGTEAFF; cdr3_nt: TGTGCAAGTTCCGACAGGGGAGGAACTGAAGCTTTCTTT; v_call: TRBV25-1; d_call: TRBD1; j_call: TRBJ1-1; clone_size: .
cdr3_aa: CASSLAQGTGGMNTEAFF; cdr3_nt: TGCGCCAGCAGCTTGGCCCAGGGGACAGGAGGAATGAACACTGAAGCTTTCTTT; v_call: TRBV5-1; d_call: TRBD1; j_call: TRBJ1-1; clone_size: .
cdr3_aa: CSVGTGINTEAFF; cdr3_nt: TGCAGCGTTGGGACAGGGATTAACACTGAAGCTTTCTTT; v_call: TRBV29-1; d_call: TRBD1; j_call: TRBJ1-1; clone_size: .
cdr3_aa: CASSLDGTGERYGQPQHF; cdr3_nt: TGCGCCAGCAGCTTGGACGGGACAGGGGAACGGTACGGTCAGCCCCAGCATTTT; v_call: TRBV5-1; d_call: TRBD1; j_call: TRBJ1-5; clone_size: .
cdr3_aa: CASSQDGQGKVEAFF; cdr3_nt: TGTGCCAGCAGCCAAGATGGGCAGGGTAAGGTTGAAGCTTTCTTT; v_call: TRBV4-2; d_call: .; j_call: TRBJ1-1; clone_size: few
cdr3_aa: CASSIIYGQGAEKLFF; cdr3_nt: TGTGCCAGTAGTATCATCTACGGGCAGGGGGCGGAAAAACTGTTTTTT; v_call: TRBV19; d_call: TRBD1; j_call: TRBJ1-4; clone_size: .
cdr3_aa: CASSNGQLNEKLFF; cdr3_nt: TGTGCCAGTAGTAACGGACAGCTTAATGAAAAACTGTTTTTT; v_call: TRBV19; d_call: .; j_call: TRBJ1-4; clone_size: .
cdr3_aa: CASSSRFGSYEQYF; cdr3_nt: TGTGCCAGCAGTTCCAGGTTCGGTTCCTACGAGCAGTACTTC; v_call: TRBV2; d_call: .; j_call: TRBJ2-7; clone_size: .
cdr3_aa: CACGIANTGELFF; cdr3_nt: TGTGCCTGCGGAATAGCGAACACCGGGGAGCTGTTTTTT; v_call: TRBV30; d_call: .; j_call: TRBJ2-2; clone_size: .
cdr3_aa: CASSLGQDRRAFF; cdr3_nt: TGTGCCAGCAGCTTAGGACAGGACCGAAGAGCTTTCTTT; v_call: TRBV7-9; d_call: .; j_call: TRBJ1-1; clone_size: .
cdr3_aa: CASFAAGGWDTQYF; cdr3_nt: TGCGCCAGCTTTGCGGCAGGGGGCTGGGATACGCAGTATTTT; v_call: TRBV5-1; d_call: TRBD1; j_call: TRBJ2-3; clone_size: .
cdr3_aa: CASLTGVYGYTF; cdr3_nt: TGTGCCAGCCTTACAGGCGTCTATGGCTACACCTTC; v_call: TRBV19; d_call: .; j_call: TRBJ1-2; clone_size: once
cdr3_aa: CASSPGTSGYYEQYF; cdr3_nt: TGTGCCAGCAGTCCCGGGACTAGCGGGTACTACGAGCAGTACTTC; v_call: TRBV28; d_call: TRBD2; j_call: TRBJ2-7; clone_size: .